Below, 27 T cell receptor beta chains from the same sample are listed, as sequenced in a study of control samples from healthy donors and cancer patients (dated by TCRdb to about 2020). The library was built by means of the immunoSEQ multiplex PCR assay. The table comes from immuneACCESS by way of TCRdb, which keeps in-frame sequences with V and J called. Part of the clones is missing from these tables; in studies checked, under half for an unresolved V gene and the rest for unknown reasons. Within this sample are approximately 150,000 clones, with more than 85% of them counted one time only. Jointly, the top ten make up roughly 3.2% of the sample. Specimen: blood. Receptors originate from a man aged 25 to 40 in good health.

The chain joins TRBV30 to TRBJ2-7; a possible D gene is TRBD1 (6 bases). Trimming pared 4 bases from V and 2 bases from J, leaving 9 bases between. The germline CDR1 and CDR2 sequences are GTSNPN and SVGIG (reference sequence). The CDR3 spans 12 residues. The CDR3 is CAWTGAPYEQYF. The CDR3 region has the DNA TGTGCCTGGACAGGGGCCCCCTACGAGCAGTACTTC.

The chain joins TRBV5-1 to TRBJ2-7; the D is unclear. V lost 2 bases and J lost 2, with 11 bases in between. The CDR3 totals 14 residues. Germline V gene data show CDR1 as SGHRS and CDR2 as YFSETQ. This CDR3 is CASSFHSSPYEQYF. Here the CDR3 DNA reads TGCGCCAGCAGCTTCCACAGTAGCCCCTACGAGCAGTACTTC.

This chain joins TRBV5-1 and TRBJ1-2; TRBD1 agrees at 10 bases. Germline values: CDR1 SGHRS, CDR2 YFSETQ. Trimming removed 3 bases from V and 7 bases from J; junction bases left unmatched: 6. The CDR3 runs 14 residues. This CDR3 reads CASSSTGGWSGYTF. The DNA for the CDR3 is TGCGCCAGCAGCTCGACAGGGGGCTGGAGTGGCTACACCTTC.

The gene calls are TRBV10-3 and TRBJ2-7; TRBD2 might be the D (6 bases). V was trimmed by 5 bases and J by 5 bases, leaving 10 bases between them. From germline, CDR1 is ENHRY and CDR2 SYGVKD. The CDR3 spans 12 residues. The CDR3 coding sequence is TGTGCCATCAGTAAACTAGCAGACGAGCAGTACTTC. Protein sequence: CAISKLADEQYF.

The chain links TRBV7-3 to TRBJ2-3, with D possibly TRBD1 on 5 matching bases. Germline CDR1 and CDR2: SGHTA and FQGTGA. V was trimmed by 2 bases and J by 2 bases, leaving 11 bases between them. This CDR3 comprises 15 residues. CDR3 in amino acids: CASSLSGQFTDTQYF. The CDR3 DNA is TGTGCCAGCAGCTTATCAGGGCAATTCACAGATACGCAGTATTTT. The full variable domain, rest sourced from reference TRBV7-3 and TRBJ2-3, is GAGVSQTPSNKVTEKGKYVELRCDPISGHTALYWYRQSLGQGPEFLIYFQGTGAADDSGLPNDRFFAVRPEGSVSTLKIQRTERGDSAVYLCASSLSGQFTDTQYFGPGTRLTVL.

The chain employs TRBV7-2 and TRBJ1-1; the match to TRBD1 covers 9 bases. Germline CDR1 and CDR2: SGHTA and FQGNSA. This CDR3 is built from 15 residues. Trimming took 4 bases from V and 1 from J; bases not matched to a gene: 4. The CDR3: CASSSGQGSNTEAFF. The DNA of the CDR3 is TGTGCCAGCAGCTCAGGACAGGGGTCGAACACTGAAGCTTTCTTT.

This clone was detected once. This chain connects TRBV2 to TRBJ1-4; perhaps TRBD1 as D (6 bases). CDR1 and CDR2 from the germline V gene are SNHLY and FYNNEI. CDR3 length equals 17 residues. The V end was cut by 6 bases, the J end by 0 bases, with 17 bases between. The CDR3 DNA reads TGTGCCAGCAGCGAAACGGGGGCGATAACAACTAATGAAAAACTGTTTTTT. This gives the protein CASSETGAITTNEKLFF.

The chain carries TRBV5-8 and TRBJ1-1; 7 positions agree with TRBD1. There are 14 residues in the CDR3. Germline assignment: CDR1 SGHTS and CDR2 YDEGEE. The V gene end was trimmed by 3 bases and the J gene end by 5 bases; junction bases not matched to a gene: 7. The CDR3 coding sequence is TGTGCCAGCAGCTCCGACAGGGTGAGGACTGAAGCTTTCTTT. Protein: CASSSDRVRTEAFF.

This clone showed up just once. The chain carries TRBV30 and TRBJ1-1; D is possibly TRBD1 (5 bases). Germline V CDR1 and CDR2: GTSNPN, SVGIG (reference sequence). Deletions cut 5 bases from V and 10 bases from J, with 20 bases between. The CDR3 runs 13 residues. This chain's CDR3 is CAWVPAGAWGAFF. The CDR3 DNA is TGTGCCTGGGTACCAGCCGGGGCGTGGGGAGCTTTCTTT.

This clone was counted between two and nine times. The rearrangement joins TRBV7-9 to TRBJ1-5, with a weak D call TRBD1 (6 bases). The V gene's germline CDR1 is SEHNR and CDR2 FQNEAQ (reference sequence). Trimming pared 5 bases from V and 3 bases from J, leaving 14 bases between. The CDR3 spans 15 residues. CDR3 residues: CASSKSWDTNQPQHF. Written as DNA, the CDR3 is TGTGCCAGCAGCAAAAGTTGGGACACCAATCAGCCCCAGCATTTT.

In this sample, this clone turned up many times. The gene calls are TRBV5-4 and TRBJ2-7; 8 bases align to TRBD1. Per germline, CDR1 SGHNT and CDR2 YYREEE (reference sequence). J lost 0 bases, V lost 0 bases, and 8 bases had no gene match. The CDR3 runs 17 residues. In DNA, the CDR3 is TGTGCCAGCAGCTTGGAGGGGACAGGTTTTAGCTCCTACGAGCAGTACTTC. This gives the protein CASSLEGTGFSSYEQYF.

This clone was observed a handful of times. The chain joins TRBV5-6 to TRBJ2-7; a weak D match, TRBD2 (5 bases). V was trimmed by 3 bases and J by 6 bases, leaving 10 bases between them. Germline V gene sequence: CDR1 SGHDT, CDR2 YYEEEE. This CDR3 contains 12 residues. CDR3 nucleotide sequence: TGTGCCAGCAGCTCAGGACGGGGCGAGCAGTACTTC. Its protein product is CASSSGRGEQYF.

V is TRBV28 and J is TRBJ1-2, with 7 bases matching TRBD1. The V and J ends lost 4 bases and 4 bases, in that order; junction bases with no gene match: 9. The CDR3 extends over 15 amino acids. Per germline, CDR1 MDHEN and CDR2 SYDVKM. This chain's CDR3 is CASSSLIQGTYGYTF. CDR3 bases: TGTGCCAGCAGTTCCCTAATACAGGGGACCTATGGCTACACCTTC.

CDR3 loop: CASSEAGVGSLHF. CDR3 DNA sequence: TGTGCCAGCAGTGAAGCTGGGGTAGGTTCCCTCCACTTT. V usage is TRBV6-1 and J usage is TRBJ1-6; the D is unclear. The length of the CDR3 is 13 residues. Deletions cut 0 bases from V and 14 bases from J, with 11 bases between. The germline V gene has CDR1 MNHNS and CDR2 SASEGT.

The CDR3 loop is CASSLLTSGASLGFEQYF. For the CDR3, the DNA is TGTGCCAGCAGTTTATTAACTAGCGGGGCCTCGTTAGGATTCGAGCAGTACTTC. The V and J genes are TRBV27 and TRBJ2-7; 10 bases line up with TRBD2. The CDR3 is 18 amino acids. Unmatched junction bases numbered 15, after V lost 1 base and J lost 6 bases. Germline V lookup: CDR1 MNHEY, CDR2 SMNVEV (reference sequence).

V is TRBV27 and J is TRBJ2-6; no reliable D call. CDR3 length equals 15 residues. Germline CDR1 and CDR2: MNHEY and SMNVEV (reference sequence). The germline V and J ends were trimmed by 3 bases and 4 bases, with 10 bases remaining between them. The CDR3: CASSFGSLGANVLTF. CDR3 nucleotides: TGTGCCAGCAGTTTCGGGTCCCTAGGGGCCAACGTCCTGACTTTC.

The chain has TRBV27 and TRBJ1-1; D gene ambiguous. Per the germline V gene, CDR1 is MNHEY and CDR2 is SMNVEV (reference sequence). Trimming removed 10 bases at V and 5 bases at J, with 11 bases between. The CDR3 consists of 11 residues. CDR3 sequence (DNA): TGTGCCACTATATCGAAGACTGAAGCTTTCTTT. Translation gives CATISKTEAFF.

The J gene is TRBJ2-7, the V gene TRBV19, with 8 positions matching TRBD1. The CDR3 contains 14 residues. CDR1 is LNHDA, CDR2 SQIVND, per germline (reference sequence). Unmatched junction bases numbered 6, after V lost 3 bases and J lost 5 bases. The DNA of the CDR3 is TGTGCCAGTAGTATGGACAGGGAGTTGGACGAGCAGTACTTC. This gives the protein CASSMDRELDEQYF.

The chain has TRBV27 and TRBJ2-1, with D possibly TRBD2 on 7 matching bases. CDR1 MNHEY and CDR2 SMNVEV come from the germline V gene (reference sequence). V lost 4 bases and J 9 bases, leaving 16 bases between the germline ends. This CDR3 has 14 residues. The CDR3 sequence: CASSYSGGHSEQFF. CDR3 DNA sequence: TGTGCCAGCAGTTATTCCGGGGGGCACAGTGAGCAGTTCTTC.

V and J are TRBV6-1 and TRBJ1-1; 7 bases agree with TRBD1. CDR1 is MNHNS, CDR2 SASEGT, per germline. The length of the CDR3 is 16 residues. Trimming took 4 bases from V and 0 from J; bases not matched to a gene: 8. The CDR3 sequence is CASSGRGPGMNTEAFF. DNA of the CDR3: TGTGCCAGCAGTGGAAGGGGGCCCGGAATGAACACTGAAGCTTTCTTT.

This clone appeared a single time. V gene TRBV27 combines with J gene TRBJ1-1; TRBD1 matches 8 bases. CDR3 length: 15 residues. V was pared by 4 bases and J by 5 bases, with 9 bases of the junction left unmatched. Germline CDR1 and CDR2: MNHEY and SMNVEV (reference sequence). The CDR3 is CASSSLTGAGTEAFF. The CDR3 coding sequence is TGTGCCAGCAGTTCCCTGACAGGGGCAGGAACTGAAGCTTTCTTT.

The rearrangement uses TRBV27 and TRBJ2-6, with D tentatively TRBD2 (5 bases). The CDR3 contains 12 residues. V lost 6 bases and J lost 9, with 9 bases in between. Germline V gene data show CDR1 as MNHEY and CDR2 as SMNVEV (reference sequence). The CDR3 bases are TGTGCCAGCAGCCCGGGGAACAACGTCCTGACTTTC. It codes for CASSPGNNVLTF. The full variable domain, with the rest looked up from reference TRBV27 and TRBJ2-6, is EAQVTQNPRYLITVTGKKLTVTCSQNMNHEYMSWYRQDPGLGLRQIYYSMNVEVTDKGDVPEGYKVSRKEKRNFPLILESPSPNQTSLYFCASSPGNNVLTFGAGSRLTVL.

The V gene is TRBV18, the J gene TRBJ2-2; D may be TRBD2 (5 bases). V was shortened by 2 bases and J by 3 bases, with 16 bases between the two germline ends. Germline CDR1 is KGHSH and CDR2 is LQKENI. CDR3 size: 17 residues. CDR3: CASSPGLNSEYTGELFF. CDR3 in DNA: TGTGCCAGCTCACCAGGGTTAAATAGCGAATACACCGGGGAGCTGTTTTTT.

The chain combines TRBV28 with TRBJ2-7; the match to TRBD2 covers 7 bases. The CDR3 runs 14 residues. With 3 bases clipped from V and 3 bases from J, the junction kept 5 bases outside the gene matches. Germline values: CDR1 MDHEN, CDR2 SYDVKM. CDR3 amino acids: CASSFGGMGYEQYF. The CDR3 DNA sequence: TGTGCCAGCAGTTTCGGGGGGATGGGCTACGAGCAGTACTTC.

This chain links TRBV7-3 with TRBJ2-2, with 12 bases identical to TRBD2. The CDR3 loop spans 20 amino acids. V shed 0 bases, J shed 1 base, and the junction held 9 bases outside the gene matches. The germline gives CDR1 SGHTA, CDR2 FQGTGA. CDR3 region: CASSLTPRLAGDLNTGELFF. In DNA, the CDR3 is TGTGCCAGCAGCTTAACCCCCAGACTAGCGGGGGACCTGAACACCGGGGAGCTGTTTTTT.

The chain is built from TRBV7-9 and TRBJ1-3; 7 bases align to TRBD1. From germline, CDR1 is SEHNR and CDR2 FQNEAQ (reference sequence). The CDR3 has 15 residues. The V segment lost 6 bases and the J segment 4 bases; nucleotides outside the gene matches: 9. DNA for the CDR3: TGTGCCAGCAGACCGACAGGGCTCGGCGGAAACACCATATATTTT. It is translated as CASRPTGLGGNTIYF.

The chain employs TRBV15 and TRBJ2-5, with 7 positions matching TRBD2. Trimming took 1 base from V and 2 from J; bases not matched to a gene: 4. Germline-derived CDR1 and CDR2 are LNHNV and YYDKDF (reference sequence). The CDR3 has 15 amino acids. This CDR3 reads CATSRGGRGQETQYF. CDR3 in DNA: TGTGCCACCAGCAGAGGAGGGAGGGGTCAAGAGACCCAGTACTTC.